This note documents a single T cell receptor beta chain sequence. Its antigen is unidentified. The data belong to a study of metastatic and nonmetastatic thyroid tumors. Overall study: Across blood and tumor or nodule tissue, repertoires from malignant and benign thyroid patients were compared with one another. Study-level points and caveats: The study reportedly found significantly higher TCR beta diversity in malignant thyroid tumors than benign nodules, in blood and tumor.

From germline, CDR1 is LGHDT and CDR2 YNNKEL (reference sequence). The CDR3 totals 15 residues. With V trimmed by 4 bases and J by 4 bases, 6 bases remained unmatched. Authors' data handling: CDR3 was compared across clinicopathological groups, and the resulting differences were used to build a distant-metastasis classifier for papillary thyroid cancer. TCRdb redid the clone calls on the PCR reads using MiXCR. The V and J calls follow TCRdb's processing rather than the paper's. The sample contains roughly 15,000 clones, 32% of which appear only once. There were no patients who had received any treatment before thyroid surgery.

V is TRBV3-1 and J is TRBJ1-3, with 8 bases aligning to TRBD1. Specimen: tumor tissue. This TCR came from a female donor with papillary thyroid cancer or a benign thyroid nodule (not recorded which). Some clones in this sample may be carry-over from other donors' samples. The chain's CDR3 is CASSRRTGSGNTIYF. The DNA of the CDR3 is TGTGCCAGCAGCCGGCGGACAGGGTCAGGAAACACCATATATTTT.